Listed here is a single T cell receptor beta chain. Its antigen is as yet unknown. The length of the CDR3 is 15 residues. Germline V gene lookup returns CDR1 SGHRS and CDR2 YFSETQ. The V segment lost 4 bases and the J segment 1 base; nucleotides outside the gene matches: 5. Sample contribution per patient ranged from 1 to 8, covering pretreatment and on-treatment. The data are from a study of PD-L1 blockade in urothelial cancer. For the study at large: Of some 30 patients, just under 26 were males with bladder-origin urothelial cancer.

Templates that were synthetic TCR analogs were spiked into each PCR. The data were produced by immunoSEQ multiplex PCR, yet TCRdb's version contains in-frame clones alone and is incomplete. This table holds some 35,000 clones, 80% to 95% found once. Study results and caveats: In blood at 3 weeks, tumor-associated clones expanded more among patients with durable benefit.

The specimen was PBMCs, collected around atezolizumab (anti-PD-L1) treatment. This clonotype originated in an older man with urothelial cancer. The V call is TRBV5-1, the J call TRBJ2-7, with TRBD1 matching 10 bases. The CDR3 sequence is CASSNGQGGSYEQYF. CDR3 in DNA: TGCGCCAGCAGCAACGGACAGGGGGGGTCCTACGAGCAGTACTTC.